What follows are 26 T cell receptor beta chains derived from one specimen sequenced in a study of blood T cell repertoires in COVID-19. The assay was immunoSEQ multiplex PCR, and TCRdb's table has in-frame clones only and misses some. The sample consists of about 120,000 clones, around 86% of them appearing once. Input material: peripheral blood. These receptors all come from a woman older than 75 with acute or convalescent COVID-19.

This clone has only one observation. The V and J genes are TRBV9 and TRBJ1-4; tentative D call: TRBD1 (6 bases). Germline V CDR1 and CDR2: SGDLS, YYNGEE. CDR3 length: 15 amino acids. V dropped 3 bases and J dropped 5 bases, with 14 bases sitting between them. The CDR3 nucleotides are TGTGCCAGCAGCGCCTCGGACAGACTGAATGAAAAACTGTTTTTT. Translated, it gives CASSASDRLNEKLFF.

In its sample, this clone was seen a few times. The CDR3 here is CSATDYNQPQHF. CDR3 in DNA: TGCAGTGCTACTGATTACAATCAGCCCCAGCATTTT. The V call is TRBV20-1, the J call TRBJ1-5, with no clear D. Trimming removed 4 bases at V and 3 bases at J, with 7 bases between. The CDR3 covers 12 residues. Germline lookup yields CDR1 DFQATT and CDR2 SNEGSKA (reference sequence).

The chain combines TRBV14 with TRBJ1-6; a possible D gene is TRBD1 (5 bases). CDR3 size: 13 residues. Germline-derived CDR1 and CDR2 are SGHDN and FVKESK. The V end lost 1 base, the J end lost 11 bases, and 9 bases lay between the germline ends. As DNA, the CDR3 is TGTGCCAGCAGCCAAGGGGGCGCGCCACCCCTCCACTTT. Its protein is CASSQGGAPPLHF.

The chain joins TRBV12-3 or TRBV12-4 to TRBJ2-2, with D perhaps matching TRBD1 (6 bases). Trimming cost V 6 bases and J 7 bases, with 12 bases left between them. There are 13 residues in the CDR3. CDR3 protein: CASRTGPLGELFF. The CDR3 DNA is TGTGCCAGCAGAACAGGGCCCCTCGGGGAGCTGTTTTTT.

The genes are TRBV5-4 and TRBJ1-2; 12 bases fit TRBD1. Germline loops: CDR1 SGHNT, CDR2 YYREEE (reference sequence). After removal of 3 bases from V and 11 bases from J, the junction contained 5 bases not matched to a gene. The CDR3 length is 13 residues. The CDR3: CASSWGQGARYTF. CDR3 in DNA: TGTGCCAGCAGCTGGGGACAGGGGGCAAGATACACCTTC.

This CDR3 is CASSPRDRAEAFF. The CDR3, as DNA: TGTGCCAGCAGCCCCCGGGACAGGGCAGAAGCTTTCTTT. The V gene is TRBV9, the J gene TRBJ1-1; the match to TRBD1 covers 9 bases. This CDR3 comprises 13 residues. Germline V gene data show CDR1 as SGDLS and CDR2 as YYNGEE. V was clipped by 4 bases and J by 8 bases; unmatched bases: 6.

This clone was counted once. V usage is TRBV18 and J usage is TRBJ2-2, with D maybe TRBD2 (6 bases). The V gene's germline CDR1 is KGHSH and CDR2 LQKENI. This CDR3 spans 17 amino acids. V was pared by 1 base and J by 3 bases, with 15 bases between. CDR3 nucleotide sequence: TGTGCCAGCTCACCACTTGATCCGGGACTGGACACCGGGGAGCTGTTTTTT. Its translation is CASSPLDPGLDTGELFF.

This clone appeared a single time. The V call is TRBV9, the J call TRBJ1-2; 9 bases line up with TRBD1. The germline gives CDR1 SGDLS, CDR2 YYNGEE. Trimming removed 2 bases from V and 13 bases from J; junction bases left unmatched: 12. This CDR3 comprises 14 residues. This chain's CDR3 is CASSVGQGVFSPTF. The CDR3 DNA reads TGTGCCAGCAGCGTGGGACAGGGCGTGTTCAGTCCCACCTTC.

The chain employs TRBV10-3 and TRBJ1-1; no clear D. The V end was cut by 6 bases, the J end by 1 base, with 15 bases between. The CDR3 length is 15 residues. Germline assignment: CDR1 ENHRY and CDR2 SYGVKD. The CDR3 here is CAIRGGWAANTEAFF. For the CDR3, the DNA is TGTGCCATCAGGGGAGGGTGGGCAGCGAACACTGAAGCTTTCTTT.

This clone was detected a few times. The chain combines TRBV28 with TRBJ2-1, with TRBD2 identical over 8 bases. V lost 5 bases to trimming and J lost 14 bases; unmatched junction nucleotides: 11. This CDR3 is built from 13 residues. CDR1 and CDR2 (germline): MDHEN, SYDVKM. The CDR3 region has the DNA TGTGCCAGCAGTCCTACTAGCGGCCCCGGAAAGTTCTTC. This gives the protein CASSPTSGPGKFF.

V and J are TRBV5-1 and TRBJ2-3; TRBD2 aligns across 8 bases. CDR3 length equals 15 residues. Germline trimming cut 0 bases from V and 5 bases from J; bases unmatched to any gene: 5. Germline CDR1 and CDR2: SGHRS and YFSETQ. CDR3 nucleotide sequence: TGCGCCAGCAGCTTGGCCAGCGGGGGACTAGATACGCAGTATTTT. Encoded protein: CASSLASGGLDTQYF.

This clone appeared a single time. J is TRBJ1-5 and V is TRBV29-1; D is possibly TRBD1 (5 bases). The CDR3 has 15 residues. Germline CDR1 SQVTM, CDR2 ANQGSEA. V shed 3 bases and J shed 3 bases, with 15 bases lying between them. The chain's CDR3 is CSVDSTGVVNQPQHF. The CDR3 DNA reads as TGCAGCGTTGATAGCACGGGGGTGGTCAATCAGCCCCAGCATTTT.

V and J are TRBV7-9 and TRBJ1-2; TRBD1 aligns across 10 bases. Germline CDR1 and CDR2: SEHNR and FQNEAQ (reference sequence). Losses at the gene ends were 6 bases for V and 7 bases for J; bases not matched to a gene: 8. The CDR3 spans 14 residues. The CDR3 nucleotides read TGTGCCAGCAGTTACTCGACAGGGGGCGTTGGCTACACCTTC. Protein sequence: CASSYSTGGVGYTF.

This chain connects TRBV7-9 to TRBJ1-2; no clear D. V lost 5 bases and J 4 bases, leaving 14 bases between the germline ends. This CDR3 has 14 amino acids. CDR1 is SEHNR, CDR2 FQNEAQ, per germline (reference sequence). CDR3 sequence: CASSPPGKSYGYTF. CDR3 sequence (DNA): TGTGCCAGCAGCCCTCCAGGCAAGTCCTATGGCTACACCTTC.

The CDR3 nucleotides read TGTGCCAGCAGCCCCGCAGGGTCGCCCCAGCATTTT. It codes for CASSPAGSPQHF. The chain combines TRBV7-9 with TRBJ1-5; possibly TRBD1 for D (5 bases). Germline CDR1 SEHNR, CDR2 FQNEAQ (reference sequence). The CDR3 loop spans 12 amino acids. The V end was cut by 5 bases, the J end by 9 bases, with 11 bases between.

The chain carries TRBV9 and TRBJ2-1; D ambiguous. The CDR3 extends over 12 amino acids. With 0 bases removed from V and 5 bases from J, the gap between germline ends came to 3 bases. CDR1 is SGDLS, CDR2 YYNGEE, per germline. The CDR3 region is CASSVADNEQFF. CDR3 sequence (DNA): TGTGCCAGCAGCGTAGCTGACAATGAGCAGTTCTTC.

For the CDR3, the DNA is TGCAGCGGCCGGGACAGGGGGCTTGAGCAGTTCTTC. Its protein product is CSGRDRGLEQFF. This sequence joins TRBV29-1 and TRBJ2-1; TRBD1 matches at 12 bases. V was clipped by 7 bases and J by 9 bases; unmatched bases: 4. Germline CDR1 SQVTM, CDR2 ANQGSEA. The CDR3 covers 12 residues.

The CDR3, as DNA: TGCGCCAGCAGCGTGGTGGAGAGCTCCTACAATGAGCAGTTCTTC. It translates to CASSVVESSYNEQFF. V and J are TRBV5-1 and TRBJ2-1; unclear D gene. The V and J ends lost 4 bases and 0 bases respectively, with 11 bases between them. The CDR3 sequence is 15 residues long. Germline V CDR1 and CDR2: SGHRS, YFSETQ.

V usage is TRBV10-2 and J usage is TRBJ2-1, with a possible D match to TRBD1 (6 bases). CDR1 and CDR2 from the germline V gene are WSHSY and SAAADI. The CDR3 length is 12 residues. V was clipped by 8 bases and J by 7 bases, with 12 bases between them. Written as DNA, the CDR3 is TGCGCCAGCTCTCACAGGGAAAATGAGCAGTTCTTC. Protein product: CASSHRENEQFF.

The chain joins TRBV18 to TRBJ1-1; D is ambiguous. The CDR3 spans 15 residues. Germline values: CDR1 KGHSH, CDR2 LQKENI. With 8 bases removed from V and 5 bases from J, the gap between germline ends came to 21 bases. The CDR3 sequence: CASGALPGSDTEAFF. In DNA, the CDR3 is TGTGCCAGCGGCGCCCTCCCGGGGTCGGATACTGAAGCTTTCTTT.

The V gene is TRBV3-1 (or the pseudogene TRBV3-2), the J gene TRBJ2-7; D remains ambiguous. CDR1 is LGHDT and CDR2 is YNNKEL in the germline V gene (reference sequence). Trimming shortened V by 7 bases and J by 3 bases, and 13 bases separated the two germline ends. The CDR3 is 13 amino acids. CDR3: CASKAAHGYEQYF. The CDR3 DNA sequence: TGTGCCAGCAAGGCGGCTCATGGCTACGAGCAGTACTTC.

This rearrangement joins TRBV6-2 or TRBV6-3 to TRBJ1-2, with D unclear. V lost 0 bases, J lost 2 bases, and 7 bases lay in between. Germline-derived CDR1 and CDR2 are MNHEY and SVGEGT. The CDR3 totals 14 residues. For the CDR3, the DNA is TGTGCCAGCAGTTACTCGGGCCGCAACTATGGCTACACCTTC. Protein sequence: CASSYSGRNYGYTF.

This clone came up a few times. The chain recombines TRBV7-2 with TRBJ1-6, with D tentatively TRBD1 (6 bases). Between the trimmed V and J ends, which lost 7 bases and 14 bases, there was a span of 15 bases. CDR1 and CDR2 from the germline V gene are SGHTA and FQGNSA. There are 12 residues in the CDR3. CDR3 nucleotides: TGTGCCAGCACAGGGAACAGGGTATCCCTCCACTTT. Its protein is CASTGNRVSLHF.

This clone was seen more than once but under ten times. This rearrangement joins TRBV7-8 to TRBJ1-5; TRBD1 matches 10 bases. Germline V CDR1 and CDR2: SGHVS, FQNEAQ. The CDR3 runs 14 residues. Trimming removed 5 bases from V and 6 bases from J; junction bases left unmatched: 4. In nucleotides, the CDR3 is TGTGCCAGCAGCAAAGGGACAGGGGTTCAGCCCCAGCATTTT. This codes for CASSKGTGVQPQHF.

The rearrangement joins TRBV7-2 to TRBJ2-6; the D gene is possibly TRBD1 (5 bases). There are 17 residues in the CDR3. V shed 3 bases and J shed 0 bases, with 12 bases lying between them. Germline CDR1 and CDR2: SGHTA and FQGNSA. The CDR3: CASSFGRGSSGANVLTF. The CDR3 coding sequence is TGTGCCAGCAGCTTCGGAAGGGGCTCCTCTGGGGCCAACGTCCTGACTTTC.

The chain uses TRBV7-9 and TRBJ1-1; D gene uncertain. The CDR3 totals 14 residues. Trimming left V 2 bases short and J 0 bases short, with 7 bases between. Germline V gene sequence: CDR1 SEHNR, CDR2 FQNEAQ (reference sequence). The CDR3 sequence is CASSLRLVNTEAFF. The CDR3 DNA sequence: TGTGCCAGCAGCTTAAGACTGGTGAACACTGAAGCTTTCTTT.